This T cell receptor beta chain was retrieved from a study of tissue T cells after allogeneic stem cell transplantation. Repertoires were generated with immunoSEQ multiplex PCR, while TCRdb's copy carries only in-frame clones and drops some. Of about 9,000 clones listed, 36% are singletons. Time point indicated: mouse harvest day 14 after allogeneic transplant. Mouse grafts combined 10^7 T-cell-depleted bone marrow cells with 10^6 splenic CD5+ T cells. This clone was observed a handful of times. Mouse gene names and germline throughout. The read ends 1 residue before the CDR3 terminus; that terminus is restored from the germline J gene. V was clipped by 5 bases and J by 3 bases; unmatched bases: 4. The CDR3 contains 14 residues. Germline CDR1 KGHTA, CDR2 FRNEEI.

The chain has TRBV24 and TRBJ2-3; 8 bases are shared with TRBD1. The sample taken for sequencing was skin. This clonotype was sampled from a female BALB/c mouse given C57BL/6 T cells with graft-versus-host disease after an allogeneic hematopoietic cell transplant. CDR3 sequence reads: CASSDRGGAETLYF. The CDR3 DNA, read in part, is TGTGCCAGCAGTGACAGGGGTGGGGCAGAAACGCTGTAT.